These 29 T cell receptor beta chains originate from one sample sequenced in a study of response to subunit inactivated influenza vaccine. A single record per CDR3 protein comes from TCRdb applying MiXCR to the RT-PCR reads. This sample carries approximately 160,000 distinct CDR3 sequences, approximately 11% of them seen once, and the ten largest clones take 35% to 40%. The sequencing here drew on CD8+ T cells sorted from PBMCs, taken roughly 24 months after vaccination. All receptors derive from a man aged 50 to 75 who received an inactivated influenza vaccine.

This clonotype was counted a few times. The gene calls are TRBV5-1 and TRBJ2-1; maybe TRBD2 (5 bases). This CDR3 spans 18 amino acids. Germline lookup yields CDR1 SGHRS and CDR2 YFSETQ. The V end lost 0 bases, the J end lost 9 bases, and 25 bases lay between the germline ends. DNA for the CDR3: TGCGCCAGCAGCTTGGTAGTTATCGCGACCGGAGACGGAGGTGAGCAGTTCTTC. It translates to CASSLVVIATGDGGEQFF.

In this sample, this clonotype turned up a few times. The chain combines TRBV7-9 with TRBJ2-2; 9 positions agree with TRBD1. Germline V CDR1 and CDR2: SEHNR, FQNEAQ (reference sequence). The CDR3 has 14 amino acids. J lost 5 bases, V lost 6 bases, and 4 bases had no gene match. CDR3 sequence (DNA): TGTGCCAGCAGTTGGACAGGGGAGACCGGGGAGCTGTTTTTT. Its translation: CASSWTGETGELFF.

This clonotype was seen a few times. Here the CDR3 DNA reads TGCGCCAGCAGCCCTTACTCGGGACAGTTATACGAGCAGTACTTC. It codes for CASSPYSGQLYEQYF. The rearrangement joins TRBV4-3 to TRBJ2-7, with 7 nucleotides matching TRBD1. With 4 bases clipped from V and 4 bases from J, the junction kept 10 bases outside the gene matches. Germline CDR1 reads LGHNA; CDR2 reads YSLEER. CDR3 length: 15 amino acids.

V is TRBV6-1 and J is TRBJ2-3; TRBD1 aligns across 7 bases. Germline CDR1 reads MNHNS; CDR2 reads SASEGT. The CDR3 contains 16 residues. The V and J ends lost 5 bases and 0 bases, in that order; junction bases with no gene match: 8. CDR3 in DNA: TGTGCCAGCAGTCTGCTCAGGGGGATAAGCACAGATACGCAGTATTTT. This sequence encodes CASSLLRGISTDTQYF.

The chain uses TRBV25-1 and TRBJ2-3; no firm D call. This CDR3 comprises 13 residues. With 9 bases removed from V and 1 base from J, the gap between germline ends came to 11 bases. Germline V gives CDR1 MGHDK, CDR2 SYGVNS. The CDR3 DNA follows: TGTGCCAGACTCAATGCAGGCACAGATACGCAGTATTTT. The encoded protein is CARLNAGTDTQYF.

This clonotype was counted ten times or more. J is TRBJ2-1 and V is TRBV27; D possibly corresponds to TRBD2 (5 bases). CDR1 is MNHEY, CDR2 SMNVEV, per germline (reference sequence). V lost 5 bases to trimming and J lost 1 base, with 15 bases between them. CDR3 length equals 16 residues. The CDR3 DNA follows: TGTGCCAGCAGTATCACTAGGGTATCTTCCTACAATGAGCAGTTCTTC. This gives the protein CASSITRVSSYNEQFF.

This CDR3 is CASSLPEGGELFF. In DNA form, the CDR3 reads TGTGCCAGCAGCCTCCCGGAGGGCGGGGAGCTGTTTTTT. The J gene is TRBJ2-2, the V gene TRBV28; TRBD2 might be the D (6 bases). Germline CDR1 and CDR2: MDHEN and SYDVKM. The CDR3 is made up of 13 amino acids. The V and J ends lost 6 bases and 7 bases respectively, with 12 bases between them.

This clonotype has more than one count but fewer than ten. The genes are TRBV28 and TRBJ2-7; 9 nucleotides line up with TRBD2. Losses at the gene ends were 3 bases for V and 6 bases for J; bases not matched to a gene: 6. Germline V CDR1 and CDR2: MDHEN, SYDVKM. The CDR3 runs 14 residues. CDR3 nucleotide sequence: TGTGCCAGCAGTTTGTTAGCGGGAGTTCGCGAGCAGTACTTC. Its protein is CASSLLAGVREQYF.

The gene calls are TRBV30 and TRBJ1-2; D possibly corresponds to TRBD1 (5 bases). V was pared by 2 bases and J by 4 bases, with 17 bases between. This CDR3 is 15 amino acids long. Germline V CDR1 and CDR2: GTSNPN, SVGIG (reference sequence). CDR3 loop: CAWSYPGPTGYGYTF. The CDR3 DNA sequence: TGTGCCTGGAGTTATCCGGGACCTACGGGCTATGGCTACACCTTC. Filled out from reference TRBV30 and TRBJ1-2, the complete variable domain reads SQTIHQWPATLVQPVGSPLSLECTVEGTSNPNLYWYRQAAGRGLQLLFYSVGIGQISSEVPQNLSASRPQDRQFILSSKKLLLSDSGFYLCAWSYPGPTGYGYTFGSGTRLTVV.

The chain employs TRBV11-3 and TRBJ2-2; TRBD2 might be the D (5 bases). V gave up 1 base and J gave up 6 bases, with 9 bases separating them. CDR1 and CDR2 (germline): SGHNT, YENEEA. This CDR3 has 14 amino acids. DNA for the CDR3: TGTGCCAGCAGCTTAGCGAGGGCCCCCGGGGAGCTGTTTTTT. This translates into CASSLARAPGELFF. The full variable domain, in which reference TRBV11-3 and TRBJ2-2 provide the parts outside the CDR3, is EAGVVQSPRYKIIEKKQPVAFWCNPISGHNTLYWYLQNLGQGPELLIRYENEEAVDDSQLPKDRFSAERLKGVDSTLKIQPAELGDSAVYLCASSLARAPGELFFGEGSRLTVL.

Worth noting for this clonotype: A junction end diverges from the germline sequence, so it may reflect a read error. The chain combines TRBV7-8 with TRBJ2-5; D might be TRBD1 or TRBD2, each matching 5 bases. CDR3 length: 15 residues. From germline, CDR1 is SGHVS and CDR2 FQNEAQ. CDR3 in DNA: TGTGCCAGTAGCTTACTCGGGACCCACGGAAAGACCCAGTACTTC. Encoded protein: CASSLLGTHGKTQYF.

This clonotype has ten or more counts. This CDR3 reads CASTTDRGHEQYF. For the CDR3, the DNA is TGTGCCAGCACTACAGACAGGGGCCACGAGCAGTACTTC. This chain links TRBV12-3 or TRBV12-4 with TRBJ2-7; 8 bases fit TRBD1. Trimming cost V 7 bases and J 5 bases; bases outside gene matches: 7. The CDR3 is 13 amino acids.

This clonotype has a single count. The gene calls are TRBV10-2 and TRBJ2-1, with 12 bases fitting TRBD2. With 2 bases clipped from V and 10 bases from J, the junction kept 9 bases outside the gene matches. This CDR3 comprises 16 residues. Looked up from germline, CDR1 is WSHSY and CDR2 is SAAADI. Here the CDR3 reads CASSETRTSGIGEQFF. The CDR3 DNA sequence: TGCGCCAGCAGTGAGACGCGGACTAGCGGGATAGGGGAGCAGTTCTTC.

V gene TRBV6-1 combines with J gene TRBJ2-2, with TRBD2 matching 7 bases. In germline, CDR1 is MNHNS, CDR2 SASEGT. This CDR3 region has 13 residues. Trimming cost V 5 bases and J 6 bases; bases outside gene matches: 3. CDR3 nucleotide sequence: TGTGCCAGCAGTCGAAGCGGGGCCGGGGAGCTGTTTTTT. Residues: CASSRSGAGELFF.

This clonotype was counted between two and nine times. The chain has TRBV6-2 or TRBV6-3 and TRBJ2-3; maybe TRBD2 (7 bases). Germline values: CDR1 MNHEY, CDR2 SVGEGT. Trimming took off 5 bases at V and 6 bases at J, with 12 bases between the two ends. This CDR3 has 13 residues. This chain's CDR3 is CASSGGAGDTQYF. DNA for the CDR3: TGTGCCAGCAGTGGGGGGGCCGGGGATACGCAGTATTTT.

The V call is TRBV7-9, the J call TRBJ2-3; D tentatively reads TRBD1 or TRBD2 (5 bases each). CDR1 and CDR2 from the germline V gene are SEHNR and FQNEAQ (reference sequence). The germline V and J ends were trimmed by 4 bases and 6 bases, with 20 bases remaining between them. The CDR3 sequence is 16 residues long. The CDR3 DNA follows: TGTGCCAGCAGCTCCCCGGGACCTCCCGAGGGCGATACGCAGTATTTT. It encodes CASSSPGPPEGDTQYF.

In its sample, this clonotype was seen a few times. The chain links TRBV20-1 to TRBJ2-5; TRBD2 matches at 7 bases. This CDR3 is 14 amino acids long. The germline CDR1 and CDR2 sequences are DFQATT and SNEGSKA (reference sequence). J was trimmed by 4 bases and V by 1 base; bases with no gene match: 6. The CDR3 sequence: CSARGDPGGETQYF. CDR3 nucleotide sequence: TGCAGTGCTAGAGGAGACCCGGGAGGAGAGACCCAGTACTTC.

The J gene is TRBJ1-3, the V gene TRBV30; no reliable D call. With 4 bases removed from V and 3 bases from J, the gap between germline ends came to 4 bases. Germline CDR1 is GTSNPN and CDR2 is SVGIG (reference sequence). The CDR3 extends over 11 amino acids. CDR3 coding DNA: TGTGCCTGGATCTTTGGAAACACCATATATTTT. Translation gives CAWIFGNTIYF. Drawing the rest from reference TRBV30 and TRBJ1-3, the complete variable domain is SQTIHQWPATLVQPVGSPLSLECTVEGTSNPNLYWYRQAAGRGLQLLFYSVGIGQISSEVPQNLSASRPQDRQFILSSKKLLLSDSGFYLCAWIFGNTIYFGEGSWLTVV.

This clonotype was picked up a small number of times. The chain joins TRBV19 to TRBJ2-1, with 8 bases matching TRBD2. CDR1 LNHDA and CDR2 SQIVND come from the germline V gene (reference sequence). This CDR3 comprises 16 residues. Trimming took 5 bases from V and 4 from J; bases not matched to a gene: 10. The CDR3 loop is CASSPPGTRVYNEQFF. CDR3 DNA sequence: TGTGCCAGTAGTCCACCCGGGACTAGGGTTTACAATGAGCAGTTCTTC.

This clonotype was seen a handful of times. This chain joins TRBV4-1 and TRBJ1-6; D not resolved. V was trimmed by 1 base and J by 14 bases, leaving 12 bases between them. The CDR3 runs to 13 residues. CDR1 is MGHRA, CDR2 YSYEKL, per germline. The CDR3 sequence is CASSQVEGRTLHF. CDR3 DNA: TGCGCCAGCAGCCAAGTGGAAGGGCGGACCCTCCACTTT.

The CDR3 DNA sequence: TGTGCCAGCAGCTTAGCGTTGACTAGCGGGAGGGCCCTCCACAATGAGCAGTTCTTC. This sequence encodes CASSLALTSGRALHNEQFF. V is TRBV7-2 and J is TRBJ2-1, with 14 bases aligning to TRBD2. The CDR3 contains 19 residues. V dropped 0 bases and J dropped 5; count of bases not matched to a gene: 9. CDR1 is SGHTA, CDR2 FQGNSA, per germline.

This sequence joins TRBV25-1 and TRBJ2-1; tentative D call: TRBD2 (6 bases). The CDR3 is made up of 11 amino acids. V was shortened by 7 bases and J by 9 bases, with 10 bases between the two germline ends. Per germline, CDR1 MGHDK and CDR2 SYGVNS. CDR3 loop: CASIGGVEQFF. The CDR3 nucleotides are TGTGCCAGCATCGGGGGAGTTGAGCAGTTCTTC.

The chain carries TRBV7-3 and TRBJ2-3; 12 bases agree with TRBD2. CDR3 length: 15 residues. J lost 0 bases, V lost 8 bases, and 3 bases had no gene match. Germline V lookup: CDR1 SGHTA, CDR2 FQGTGA. The CDR3 coding sequence is TGTGCCAGCGCGACTAGCGGGGGTAGCACAGATACGCAGTATTTT. The encoded protein is CASATSGGSTDTQYF.

This clonotype was seen a few times. The gene calls are TRBV20-1 and TRBJ2-7; 10 nucleotides align to TRBD1. V was pared by 4 bases and J by 4 bases, with 7 bases of the junction left unmatched. CDR1 and CDR2 from the germline V gene are DFQATT and SNEGSKA (reference sequence). The CDR3 sequence is 14 residues long. CDR3 in amino acids: CSAKRTGGRYEQYF. Written as DNA, the CDR3 is TGCAGTGCTAAGAGGACAGGGGGGCGTTACGAGCAGTACTTC.

This clonotype was seen only a few times. The junction does not match germline at one end; this may be a read error. The V call is TRBV2, the J call TRBJ2-3; TRBD2 aligns across 8 bases. The CDR3 is 12 amino acids. Germline-derived CDR1 and CDR2 are SNHLY and FYNNEI. This CDR3 reads CASSESGGTRGF. In nucleotides, the CDR3 is TGTGCCAGCAGTGAAAGCGGGGGCACGAGGGGGTTT.

This clonotype showed up just a few times. The chain couples TRBV28 to TRBJ2-5; 14 positions match TRBD2. Trimming cost V 3 bases and J 1 base; bases outside gene matches: 1. This CDR3 spans 16 amino acids. The germline CDR1 and CDR2 sequences are MDHEN and SYDVKM. This chain's CDR3 is CASSLTSGRAQETQYF. The CDR3 DNA sequence: TGTGCCAGCAGTTTGACTAGCGGGAGGGCCCAAGAGACCCAGTACTTC.

This clonotype has just a few counts. The chain employs TRBV3-1 and TRBJ1-1; TRBD1 matches at 7 bases. Looked up from germline, CDR1 is LGHDT and CDR2 is YNNKEL (reference sequence). The CDR3 extends over 14 amino acids. V was pared by 4 bases and J by 7 bases, with 9 bases of the junction left unmatched. The CDR3 here is CASSLPDRRDEAFF. Here the CDR3 DNA reads TGTGCCAGCAGCCTACCGGACAGGCGGGATGAAGCTTTCTTT.

The gene calls are TRBV28 and TRBJ2-2, with D unclear. V lost 6 bases and J 3 bases, leaving 23 bases between the germline ends. The germline V gene has CDR1 MDHEN and CDR2 SYDVKM. This CDR3 contains 18 residues. The CDR3 spells CASSEFSQADGDTGELFF. In nucleotides, the CDR3 is TGTGCCAGCAGCGAGTTTTCCCAGGCTGATGGGGACACCGGGGAGCTGTTTTTT.

Ten or more counts support this clonotype. This rearrangement joins TRBV4-2 to TRBJ1-1; D remains unclear. Germline V gene lookup returns CDR1 LGHNA and CDR2 YNFKEQ. The CDR3 runs to 14 residues. V lost 3 bases and J 1 base, leaving 9 bases between the germline ends. The CDR3 sequence is CASSQPDGNTEAFF. The CDR3 coding sequence is TGTGCCAGCAGCCAGCCTGACGGGAACACTGAAGCTTTCTTT.